This T cell receptor beta chain derives from a study of CD8 T cells in ankylosing spondylitis (dated by TCRdb to the late 2010s). For context, the study as a whole: The study profiled T cell receptor beta repertoires in healthy donors and ankylosing spondylitis patients to find disease-linked TCR variants. Peripheral blood samples were taken, and synovial fluid was additionally collected from ankylosing spondylitis patients. The whole study cohort included about a hundred healthy donors and 20 to 30 ankylosing spondylitis patients.

This clonotype was counted between two and nine times. This receptor's antigen is unknown. Per-base quality was not reported, and no clone a single base away is much larger than it. V lost 5 bases and J lost 1 base; the stretch between them is 12 bases long. Its CDR3 holds 15 amino acids, cysteine through phenylalanine. This entry keeps only the CDR3 DNA: 45 bases, framed from base 1. From a lookup of the germline V gene (reference sequence), CDR1 and CDR2 are SEHNR and FQNEAQ. The sample was run on an Illumina HiSeq 2500. Quantitative 5'-RACE with molecular barcodes was the method used to prepare the TCR beta libraries. The authors processed their data as follows. Disease-linked TCR variants were identified with a new computational method built on a probabilistic model of VDJ rearrangement. The public reads were quality trimmed at Q25 with fastp and then assembled into clones with MiXCR by TCRdb, keeping productive beta chains. Identical CDR3 protein sequences are pooled into one entry, listed with their most common genes and DNA. None of the V and J calls come from the authors' own analysis; TCRdb made them. In all, the sample holds about 340,000 distinct CDR3 sequences, and roughly 14% of those were seen once. Clones ranked in the top ten supply about 1% of the sample.

Overall study outcomes, separate from this receptor: Some TCR beta motif variants had previously been reported in synovial fluid and blood of reactive arthritis patients, which suggested common disease-initiation mechanisms. A TCR beta motif made up of several highly homologous amino acid variants appeared to be characteristic of blood from ankylosing spondylitis patients. The disease-linked clones were reported to be significantly enriched in matched synovial fluid samples from ankylosing spondylitis patients. The disease-linked clones had a CD8+ phenotype and were found at relatively low frequencies in peripheral blood.

This receptor was obtained from a male donor with ankylosing spondylitis or in good health (not recorded which). This receptor chain uses TRBV7-9 and TRBJ2-1, with TRBD1 tentatively as D gene (5 bases match). Sequencing was carried out using blood, either unsorted or a sorted T cell fraction (not recorded which). This receptor carries the CDR3 CASSLDSGSYNEQFF. The base sequence is TGTGCCAGCAGCCTCGACTCAGGGTCCTACAATGAGCAGTTCTTC.